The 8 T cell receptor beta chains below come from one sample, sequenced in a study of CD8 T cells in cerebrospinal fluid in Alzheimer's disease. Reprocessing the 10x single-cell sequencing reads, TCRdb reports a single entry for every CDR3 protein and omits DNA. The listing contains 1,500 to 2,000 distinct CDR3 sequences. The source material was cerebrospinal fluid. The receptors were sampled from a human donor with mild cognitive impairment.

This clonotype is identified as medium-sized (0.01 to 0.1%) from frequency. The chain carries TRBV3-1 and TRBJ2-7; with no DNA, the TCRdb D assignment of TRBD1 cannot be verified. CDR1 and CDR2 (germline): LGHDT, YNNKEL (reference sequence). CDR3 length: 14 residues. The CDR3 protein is CASSQFLGGNEQYF.

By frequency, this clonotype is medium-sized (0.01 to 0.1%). CDR3 in amino acids: CASSPGSGRVNEQFF. The rearrangement links TRBV18 to TRBJ2-1; TCRdb's assignment of TRBD2 cannot be checked, as there is no DNA. The germline V gene encodes CDR1 KGHSH and CDR2 LQKENI. This CDR3 has 15 amino acids.

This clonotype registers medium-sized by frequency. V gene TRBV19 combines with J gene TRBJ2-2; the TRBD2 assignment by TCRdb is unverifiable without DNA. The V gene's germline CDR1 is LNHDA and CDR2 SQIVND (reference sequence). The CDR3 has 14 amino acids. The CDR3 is CASSSGRSTGELFF. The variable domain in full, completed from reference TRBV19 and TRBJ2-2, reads DGGITQSPKYLFRKEGQNVTLSCEQNLNHDAMYWYRQDPGQGLRLIYYSQIVNDFQKGDIAEGYSVSREKKESFPLTVTSAQKNPTAFYLCASSSGRSTGELFFGEGSRLTVL.

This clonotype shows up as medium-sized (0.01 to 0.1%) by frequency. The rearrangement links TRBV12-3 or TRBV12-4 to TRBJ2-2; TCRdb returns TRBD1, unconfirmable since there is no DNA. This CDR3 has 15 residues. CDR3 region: CASSPAKGYTGELFF.

The CDR3 loop reads CASSVAGGGTNEQFF. J is TRBJ2-1 and V is TRBV9; TCRdb's assignment of TRBD1 cannot be checked, as there is no DNA. This CDR3 has 15 residues. CDR1 is SGDLS and CDR2 is YYNGEE in the germline V gene. Using reference TRBV9 and TRBJ2-1 for the parts outside the CDR3, the full variable domain is DSGVTQTPKHLITATGQRVTLRCSPRSGDLSVYWYQQSLDQGLQFLIQYYNGEERAKGNILERFSAQQFPDLHSELNLSSLELGDSALYFCASSVAGGGTNEQFFGPGTRLTVL.

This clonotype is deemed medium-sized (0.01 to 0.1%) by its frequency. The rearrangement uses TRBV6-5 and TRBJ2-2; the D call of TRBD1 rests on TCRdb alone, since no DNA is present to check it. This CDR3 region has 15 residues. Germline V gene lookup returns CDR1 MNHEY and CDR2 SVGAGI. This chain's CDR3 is CASSPVSGNTGELFF.

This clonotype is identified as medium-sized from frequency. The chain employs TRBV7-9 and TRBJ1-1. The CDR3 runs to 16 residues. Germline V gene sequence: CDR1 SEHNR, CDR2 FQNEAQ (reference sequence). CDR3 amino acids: CASSFRQGPSNTEAFF.

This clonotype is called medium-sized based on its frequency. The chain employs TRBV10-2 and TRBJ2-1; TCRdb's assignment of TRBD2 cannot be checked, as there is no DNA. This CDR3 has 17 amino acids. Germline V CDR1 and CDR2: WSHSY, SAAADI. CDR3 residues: CASSGTSGTRGYNEQFF.